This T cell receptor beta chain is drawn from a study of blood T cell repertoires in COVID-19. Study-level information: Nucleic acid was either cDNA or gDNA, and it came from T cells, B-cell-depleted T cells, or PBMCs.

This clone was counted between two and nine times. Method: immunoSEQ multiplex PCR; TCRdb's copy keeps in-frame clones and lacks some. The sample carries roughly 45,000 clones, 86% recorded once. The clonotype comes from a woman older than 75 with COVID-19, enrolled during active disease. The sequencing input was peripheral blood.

CDR3 loop: CASSPSTGTMQAAFF. Written as DNA, the CDR3 is TGTGCCAGCAGTCCCTCGACAGGAACCATGCAAGCAGCTTTCTTT. J is TRBJ1-1 and V is TRBV28, with D perhaps matching TRBD1 (6 bases). CDR3 length equals 15 residues. The V and J ends lost 5 bases and 10 bases respectively, with 23 bases between them. Per the germline V gene, CDR1 is MDHEN and CDR2 is SYDVKM.